This is a list of T cell receptor beta chains from one sample in a study of post-analysis software for immune sequencing data. TCRdb ran MiXCR on the PCR reads and lists one entry per CDR3 protein. This sample has hundreds of thousands of distinct CDR3 sequences, with roughly 45% found just once. Sequenced: blood. The source is a girl under 18 with multiple sclerosis. Each CDR3 is given with its conserved first and last residue. Fields, in order: D gene, J gene, V gene, CDR3 length, clone size, CDR3 protein, CDR3 DNA. D genes are given only for firm matches. Size is omitted from some rows. Given values are once, few, many or a class for expanded clones.

D gene: TRBD1
J gene: TRBJ2-7
V gene: TRBV20-1
CDR3 length: 14
clone size: few
CDR3 protein: CSASLGTGPYEQYF
CDR3 DNA: TGCAGTGCTAGTCTCGGGACAGGGCCCTACGAGCAGTACTTC

D gene: NA
J gene: TRBJ2-6
V gene: TRBV10-3
CDR3 length: 15
clone size: many
CDR3 protein: CAIGLGGSGANVLTF
CDR3 DNA: TGTGCCATCGGTTTGGGGGGCTCTGGGGCCAACGTCCTGACTTTC

D gene: TRBD2
J gene: TRBJ2-5
V gene: TRBV10-3
CDR3 length: 14
clone size: NA
CDR3 protein: CAIRLSGSTETQYF
CDR3 DNA: TGTGCCATCAGGCTTAGCGGGAGTACGGAGACCCAGTACTTC

D gene: NA
J gene: TRBJ2-3
V gene: TRBV7-7
CDR3 length: 17
clone size: NA
CDR3 protein: CASSSFRRGAELDTQYF
CDR3 DNA: TGTGCTAGCAGCTCGTTCAGACGGGGGGCGGAATTAGATACGCAGTATTTT

D gene: TRBD1
J gene: TRBJ2-3
V gene: TRBV18
CDR3 length: 17
clone size: NA
CDR3 protein: CASSAYGTGTSTDTQYF
CDR3 DNA: TGTGCCAGCTCGGCCTACGGGACAGGTACTAGCACAGATACGCAGTATTTT

D gene: TRBD2
J gene: TRBJ2-7
V gene: TRBV12-3/TRBV12-4
CDR3 length: 15
clone size: NA
CDR3 protein: CASSFLAGGGYEQYF
CDR3 DNA: TGTGCCAGCAGTTTCCTCGCGGGAGGGGGCTACGAGCAGTACTTC

D gene: TRBD1
J gene: TRBJ2-5
V gene: TRBV29-1
CDR3 length: 14
clone size: NA
CDR3 protein: CSVEETGGLSGQYF
CDR3 DNA: TGCAGCGTTGAAGAGACAGGGGGCCTTTCGGGACAGTACTTC

D gene: NA
J gene: TRBJ1-3
V gene: TRBV6-1
CDR3 length: 13
clone size: NA
CDR3 protein: CASSEVKGNTIYF
CDR3 DNA: TGTGCCAGCAGTGAAGTCAAGGGGAACACCATATATTTT

D gene: NA
J gene: TRBJ2-5
V gene: TRBV29-1
CDR3 length: 13
clone size: NA
CDR3 protein: CSSEDPGNDEQYF
CDR3 DNA: TGCAGCAGCGAAGATCCAGGGAACGATGAGCAGTACTTC

D gene: NA
J gene: TRBJ2-1
V gene: TRBV9
CDR3 length: 16
clone size: NA
CDR3 protein: CASSVAGGRENNEQFF
CDR3 DNA: TGTGCCAGCAGCGTAGCTGGGGGGCGGGAGAACAATGAGCAGTTCTTC

D gene: NA
J gene: TRBJ1-1
V gene: TRBV7-9
CDR3 length: 14
clone size: NA
CDR3 protein: CASSTRTQVTEAFF
CDR3 DNA: TGTGCCAGCAGCACCCGGACACAGGTAACTGAAGCTTTCTTT

D gene: TRBD2
J gene: TRBJ2-1
V gene: TRBV10-1
CDR3 length: 15
clone size: NA
CDR3 protein: CASSKAGDSYNGQFF
CDR3 DNA: TGCGCCAGCTCAAAAGCGGGAGACTCCTACAATGGGCAGTTCTTC

D gene: TRBD1
J gene: TRBJ2-1
V gene: TRBV20-1
CDR3 length: 14
clone size: NA
CDR3 protein: CSASRDRLSNEQFF
CDR3 DNA: TGCAGTGCTAGCCGGGACAGGTTGAGCAATGAGCAGTTCTTC